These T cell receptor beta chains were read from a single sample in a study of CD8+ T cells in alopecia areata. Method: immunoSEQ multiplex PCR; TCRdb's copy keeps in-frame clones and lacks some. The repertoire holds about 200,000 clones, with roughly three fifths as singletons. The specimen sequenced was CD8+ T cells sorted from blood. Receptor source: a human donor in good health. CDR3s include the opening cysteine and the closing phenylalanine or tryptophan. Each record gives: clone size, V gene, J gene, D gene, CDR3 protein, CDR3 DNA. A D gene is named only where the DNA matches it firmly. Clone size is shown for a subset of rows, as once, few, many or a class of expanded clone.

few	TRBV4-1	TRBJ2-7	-	CASSQARRGAYEQYF	TGCGCCAGCAGCCAAGCTCGGAGGGGTGCCTACGAGCAGTACTTC
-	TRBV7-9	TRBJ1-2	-	CASSLARQNYGYTF	TGTGCCAGCAGCTTAGCGCGACAGAACTATGGCTACACCTTC
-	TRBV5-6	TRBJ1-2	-	CASSLSGEIGAYGYTF	TGTGCCAGCAGCTTGTCGGGGGAGATCGGTGCCTATGGCTACACCTTC
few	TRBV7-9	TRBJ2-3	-	CASSLTGISTDTQYF	TGTGCCAGCAGCTTAACGGGGATCAGCACAGATACGCAGTATTTT
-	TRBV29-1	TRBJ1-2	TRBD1	CSVPGTGSGGYTF	TGCAGCGTGCCCGGGACAGGGTCGGGGGGCTACACCTTC
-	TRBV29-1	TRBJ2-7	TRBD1	CSVPNTGGYEQYF	TGCAGCGTACCCAATACAGGGGGCTACGAGCAGTACTTC
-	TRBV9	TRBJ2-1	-	CASSVVAGAQPNNEQFF	TGTGCCAGCAGCGTAGTGGCGGGGGCCCAACCGAACAATGAGCAGTTCTTC
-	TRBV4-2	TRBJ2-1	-	CASSRVPGSANEQFF	TGTGCCAGCAGCCGAGTGCCTGGTAGCGCAAATGAGCAGTTCTTC
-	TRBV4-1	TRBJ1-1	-	CASSPAPGVNTEAFF	TGCGCCAGCAGCCCTGCCCCAGGGGTGAACACTGAAGCTTTCTTT
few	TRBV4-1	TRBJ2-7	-	CASSQDAGYEQYF	TGCGCCAGCAGCCAAGATGCGGGTTACGAGCAGTACTTC
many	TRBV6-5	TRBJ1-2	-	CASSLQTSSYGYTF	TGTGCCAGCAGTCTCCAGACGTCCAGCTATGGCTACACCTTC
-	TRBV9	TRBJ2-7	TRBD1	CASRSGTGAYEQYF	TGTGCCAGCAGGTCCGGGACAGGGGCCTACGAGCAGTACTTC
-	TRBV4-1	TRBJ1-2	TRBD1	CASSQRQGGSYGYTF	TGCGCCAGCAGCCAACGACAGGGAGGGTCCTATGGCTACACCTTC
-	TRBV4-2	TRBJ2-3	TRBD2	CASSQLAEPTDTQYF	TGTGCCAGCAGCCAACTAGCGGAGCCCACAGATACGCAGTATTTT
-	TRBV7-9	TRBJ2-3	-	CASSPRRDNTDTQYF	TGTGCCAGCAGCCCCCGGCGGGACAACACAGATACGCAGTATTTT
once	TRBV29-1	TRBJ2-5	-	CSVTGPQETQYF	TGCAGCGTAACAGGACCTCAAGAGACCCAGTACTTC
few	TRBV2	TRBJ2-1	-	CASTHTGTPSSYNEQFF	TGTGCCAGCACTCACACCGGGACTCCGAGCTCCTACAATGAGCAGTTCTTC
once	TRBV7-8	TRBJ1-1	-	CASSPGGGGAEAFF	TGTGCCAGCAGCCCTGGGGGGGGAGGTGCTGAAGCTTTCTTT
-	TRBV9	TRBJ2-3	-	CASSVEESTDTQYF	TGTGCCAGCAGCGTAGAGGAGAGCACAGATACGCAGTATTTT
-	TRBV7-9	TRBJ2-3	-	CASSPSRSFTDTQYF	TGTGCCAGCAGCCCATCTAGGAGCTTCACAGATACGCAGTATTTT